The 2 T cell receptor beta chains in this list originate from one sample, sequenced in a study of shared clonotypes between healthy human individuals. Repertoires were generated with immunoSEQ multiplex PCR, while TCRdb's copy carries only in-frame clones and drops some. Among over 950,000 clones listed, around three quarters were seen once. The sequencing sample was made of memory CD4+ T cells from PBMCs. Subset described: CD45RA-negative fraction. Source of these receptors: a man in his late teens or twenties in good health. Some clones in this sample may be carry-over from other donors' samples.

V is TRBV28 and J is TRBJ1-5; 9 bases map to TRBD1. V was pared by 5 bases and J by 3 bases, with 5 bases of the junction left unmatched. CDR3 length: 15 amino acids. The germline V gene has CDR1 MDHEN and CDR2 SYDVKM. The CDR3 region is CASSPGTGNNQPQHF. The CDR3 DNA follows: TGTGCCAGCAGTCCGGGGACAGGGAACAATCAGCCCCAGCATTTT.

The chain joins TRBV4-1 to TRBJ1-6, with 7 nucleotides matching TRBD1. With 1 base clipped from V and 8 bases from J, the junction kept 11 bases outside the gene matches. Germline V gives CDR1 MGHRA, CDR2 YSYEKL. The CDR3 runs to 17 residues. CDR3 sequence: CASSQAFILRGDSPLHF. The CDR3 bases are TGCGCCAGCAGCCAAGCATTTATTCTCAGGGGGGATTCACCCCTCCACTTT.